This is a list of T cell receptor beta chains from one sample in a study of blood T cells in healthy people across ages. Via MiXCR, TCRdb re-called the 5' RACE reads, giving one row per CDR3 protein. The top ten hold approximately 32% of the sample, which has about 680,000 distinct CDR3 sequences, approximately 49% seen once. Source material: blood. These receptors were taken from a woman aged 55-69 years in good health. Each CDR3 is given without its conserved first and last residue. Fields, in order: J gene, D gene, V gene, CDR3 protein. A D gene is named only where the DNA matches it firmly.

j_call: -
d_call: TRBD2
v_call: TRBV12-3/TRBV12-4
cdr3_aa: ASTRAGDGETQY

j_call: TRBJ2-1
d_call: TRBD2
v_call: TRBV25-1
cdr3_aa: ASGLAGGSNEQF

j_call: TRBJ2-7
d_call: -
v_call: TRBV28
cdr3_aa: ASSSSLGYEQY

j_call: TRBJ1-4
d_call: -
v_call: TRBV4-1
cdr3_aa: ASSQDLGPGEKLF

j_call: TRBJ1-2
d_call: TRBD1
v_call: TRBV2
cdr3_aa: ASSEVRPGQGLGYT

j_call: TRBJ2-1
d_call: TRBD2
v_call: TRBV29-1
cdr3_aa: SVKPTSGTYNEQF

j_call: TRBJ2-3
d_call: TRBD2
v_call: TRBV2
cdr3_aa: ASSRLAGVVGTDTQY

j_call: TRBJ2-1
d_call: -
v_call: TRBV18
cdr3_aa: ASSPRAASSYNEQF

j_call: TRBJ2-6
d_call: -
v_call: TRBV6-2/TRBV6-3
cdr3_aa: ASSSGLRSGANVLT

j_call: -
d_call: TRBD1
v_call: TRBV13
cdr3_aa: ASSPTGKRGEQY

j_call: -
d_call: -
v_call: TRBV20-1
cdr3_aa: SARSQSGAYEQY

j_call: TRBJ1-1
d_call: -
v_call: TRBV29-1
cdr3_aa: SVSWGAPAEAF

j_call: TRBJ2-5
d_call: -
v_call: TRBV7-8
cdr3_aa: ASSLGDGYQETQY

j_call: TRBJ2-7
d_call: -
v_call: TRBV10-3
cdr3_aa: AISEWGDQYEQY

j_call: TRBJ2-1
d_call: TRBD2
v_call: TRBV29-1
cdr3_aa: SVQGLAGYNEQF

j_call: TRBJ2-2
d_call: -
v_call: TRBV20-1
cdr3_aa: SASYGGGDTGELF

j_call: -
d_call: -
v_call: TRBV6-2/TRBV6-3
cdr3_aa: ASGRTGTAKTQY

j_call: TRBJ2-7
d_call: TRBD2
v_call: TRBV20-1
cdr3_aa: SARATSGRSGGQY

j_call: TRBJ2-7
d_call: -
v_call: TRBV4-3
cdr3_aa: ASSQSARQGSYEQY

j_call: TRBJ2-3
d_call: -
v_call: TRBV6-5
cdr3_aa: ASIDSGRDTQY

j_call: -
d_call: -
v_call: TRBV7-2
cdr3_aa: ASSLELGYEQY

j_call: TRBJ2-7
d_call: -
v_call: TRBV7-8
cdr3_aa: ASSLGRETYEQY

j_call: TRBJ2-5
d_call: TRBD2
v_call: TRBV7-2
cdr3_aa: ASSLSSGSFETQY

j_call: TRBJ2-1
d_call: -
v_call: TRBV10-3
cdr3_aa: ATSERVYNEQF

j_call: TRBJ2-7
d_call: -
v_call: TRBV18
cdr3_aa: ASSPQSGPSASEQY

j_call: -
d_call: -
v_call: TRBV6-2/TRBV6-3
cdr3_aa: ASSYLHYNEQY

j_call: TRBJ2-1
d_call: -
v_call: TRBV12-3/TRBV12-4
cdr3_aa: ASSPFGTGEREWQF

j_call: TRBJ2-3
d_call: TRBD1
v_call: TRBV12-3/TRBV12-4
cdr3_aa: ASSDDRGRANTQY

j_call: TRBJ2-1
d_call: -
v_call: TRBV30
cdr3_aa: AWSARYYNEQF

j_call: TRBJ2-5
d_call: TRBD2
v_call: TRBV12-3/TRBV12-4
cdr3_aa: ASSSGTSGLAFFQETQY

j_call: TRBJ2-3
d_call: -
v_call: TRBV5-1
cdr3_aa: ASSLPTRLDTQY

j_call: TRBJ2-1
d_call: TRBD1
v_call: TRBV25-1
cdr3_aa: ASLPGQGYNEQF

j_call: TRBJ2-5
d_call: TRBD1
v_call: TRBV18
cdr3_aa: ASSPRDSGYQETQY

j_call: TRBJ2-5
d_call: -
v_call: TRBV5-1
cdr3_aa: ASSLVRAGQETQY

j_call: TRBJ1-5
d_call: -
v_call: TRBV4-3
cdr3_aa: ASSQDFGRPQH

j_call: TRBJ2-2
d_call: -
v_call: TRBV29-1
cdr3_aa: SVRRDTGELF

j_call: TRBJ1-2
d_call: TRBD1
v_call: TRBV6-4
cdr3_aa: ASSDRTGGQYGYT

j_call: TRBJ2-3
d_call: -
v_call: TRBV20-1
cdr3_aa: SARDWAKNTQY

j_call: TRBJ1-2
d_call: TRBD1
v_call: TRBV7-9
cdr3_aa: ASSLGGQGGHGYT

j_call: TRBJ2-5
d_call: TRBD1
v_call: TRBV4-3
cdr3_aa: ASSQEGRGKSWETQY

j_call: TRBJ2-7
d_call: -
v_call: TRBV5-1
cdr3_aa: ASSRNTGPSYEQY

j_call: TRBJ1-4
d_call: -
v_call: TRBV27
cdr3_aa: ASSPTGREKLF

j_call: TRBJ2-3
d_call: -
v_call: TRBV6-6
cdr3_aa: ASKSHRDTDTQY

j_call: TRBJ2-5
d_call: -
v_call: TRBV4-2
cdr3_aa: ASSQGTVSYKQY

j_call: TRBJ2-1
d_call: -
v_call: TRBV24-1
cdr3_aa: ATSNRGGAYNEQF

j_call: TRBJ2-7
d_call: -
v_call: TRBV9
cdr3_aa: ASSVEGGKAYEQY

j_call: TRBJ1-1
d_call: -
v_call: TRBV28
cdr3_aa: ASDDGWGADTEAF

j_call: TRBJ2-5
d_call: -
v_call: TRBV10-3
cdr3_aa: AINPETGCDQY

j_call: TRBJ1-1
d_call: TRBD1
v_call: TRBV5-8
cdr3_aa: ASSLVSGTVNTEAF

j_call: TRBJ2-7
d_call: TRBD2
v_call: TRBV27
cdr3_aa: ASSLVSGTLSYEQY

j_call: TRBJ2-5
d_call: TRBD1
v_call: TRBV20-1
cdr3_aa: SATRQGAGSSGQY

j_call: TRBJ2-5
d_call: -
v_call: TRBV29-1
cdr3_aa: SVERQDRQQY

j_call: TRBJ2-7
d_call: -
v_call: TRBV30
cdr3_aa: AWSGMGVSSYEQY

j_call: TRBJ2-3
d_call: -
v_call: TRBV11-1
cdr3_aa: ASSFSRTAGTDTQY

j_call: TRBJ2-2
d_call: -
v_call: TRBV14
cdr3_aa: ASSQDPNTGELF

j_call: -
d_call: -
v_call: TRBV3-1
cdr3_aa: ASSQDQTRYEQY

j_call: TRBJ2-5
d_call: -
v_call: TRBV29-1
cdr3_aa: SNWERETQY

j_call: TRBJ1-4
d_call: -
v_call: TRBV28
cdr3_aa: ASSLPGALNEKPF

j_call: TRBJ2-7
d_call: -
v_call: TRBV21-1
cdr3_aa: ASSQAGQSRVDEQY

j_call: TRBJ2-5
d_call: TRBD2
v_call: TRBV28
cdr3_aa: ASSSGRAGETQY